Each of the 22 T cell receptor beta chains below was sequenced from the same sample in a study of human T cells and chemical hapten exposure. TCRdb re-called the RACE reads through MiXCR, storing one row per CDR3 protein. This table holds some 350,000 distinct CDR3 sequences, over 6% found once. Time point given: patch test 2, 6 weeks after DPC sensitization. Specified treatment: therapeutic diphenylcyclopropenone sensitization with weekly scalp DPC. Sample: whole blood, taken in connection with sensitization to the hapten diphenylcyclopropenone (DPC). The receptors shown here come from a woman younger than 30 with alopecia areata. Some clones in this sample may be carry-over from other donors' samples.

The sample holds a few counts of this clonotype. The rearrangement joins TRBV6-5 to TRBJ1-5; D perhaps matches TRBD1 (6 bases). This CDR3 is 14 amino acids long. Looked up from germline, CDR1 is MNHEY and CDR2 is SVGAGI. V lost 5 bases, J lost 6 bases, and 14 bases lay in between. CDR3 in DNA: TGTGCCAGCAGTGTACAGGGCGGGGGTCAGCCCCAGCATTTT. Encoded protein: CASSVQGGGQPQHF.

In this sample, this clonotype turned up many times. The V gene is TRBV6-2 or TRBV6-3, the J gene TRBJ1-1, with D possibly matching TRBD1 (6 bases). CDR3 length equals 18 residues. V was trimmed by 6 bases and J by 1 base, leaving 24 bases between them. Germline loops: CDR1 MNHEY, CDR2 SVGEGT. In nucleotides, the CDR3 is TGTGCCAGCAGCTTCCCGGACAGTTCGGGTAAGGAGAACACTGAAGCTTTCTTT. Amino acids: CASSFPDSSGKENTEAFF.

This clonotype was detected ten times or more. The gene calls are TRBV13 and TRBJ1-6; 7 nucleotides line up with TRBD1. CDR1 is PRHDT and CDR2 is FYEKMQ in the germline V gene (reference sequence). The J segment lost 0 bases and the V segment lost 0 bases, leaving 8 bases of the junction unmatched. The CDR3 has 19 residues. The chain's CDR3 is CASSLGLDRANSYNSPLHF. The CDR3 DNA reads TGTGCCAGCAGCTTAGGCCTCGACAGGGCCAACTCCTATAATTCACCCCTCCACTTT.

This clonotype was observed a handful of times. V is TRBV7-9 and J is TRBJ2-1, with 8 bases identical to TRBD1. Germline V gene data show CDR1 as SEHNR and CDR2 as FQNEAQ (reference sequence). The CDR3 has 14 amino acids. The V gene end was trimmed by 4 bases and the J gene end by 9 bases; junction bases not matched to a gene: 8. The CDR3, as DNA: TGTGCCAGCAGCTCCCAGGGGGCCTACGGTGAGCAGTTCTTC. Encoded protein: CASSSQGAYGEQFF. Supplemented by reference TRBV7-9 and TRBJ2-1, the full variable domain reads DTGVSQNPRHKITKRGQNVTFRCDPISEHNRLYWYRQTLGQGPEFLTYFQNEAQLEKSRLLSDRFSAERPKGSFSTLEIQRTEQGDSAMYLCASSSQGAYGEQFFGPGTRLTVL.

This clonotype was found many times. The chain joins TRBV7-2 to TRBJ1-1; D possibly corresponds to TRBD1 (5 bases). CDR1 is SGHTA, CDR2 FQGNSA, per germline. Trimming cost V 2 bases and J 1 base, with 11 bases left between them. CDR3 length equals 15 residues. CDR3: CASSLNGGRNTEAFF. Written as DNA, the CDR3 is TGTGCCAGCAGCTTAAATGGGGGGAGGAACACTGAAGCTTTCTTT.

This clonotype was seen ten or more times. This chain links TRBV7-9 with TRBJ1-2, with TRBD1 matching 11 bases. This CDR3 is built from 14 residues. Per the germline V gene, CDR1 is SEHNR and CDR2 is FQNEAQ (reference sequence). Unmatched junction bases numbered 7, after V lost 6 bases and J lost 7 bases. CDR3 residues: CASRPGQGGSGYTF. The CDR3 DNA reads TGTGCCAGCAGGCCGGGACAGGGGGGCTCTGGCTACACCTTC.

This clonotype has just a few counts. The genes are TRBV6-2 or TRBV6-3 and TRBJ1-5; D remains ambiguous. The CDR3 spans 15 residues. The V gene lost 6 bases and the J gene lost 7 bases, with 19 bases spanning the gap. Germline loops: CDR1 MNHEY, CDR2 SVGEGT. The CDR3 spells CASSNTPDTSQPQHF. CDR3 nucleotide sequence: TGTGCCAGCAGCAACACGCCTGACACCTCACAGCCCCAGCATTTT.

This clonotype has a handful of counts. The gene calls are TRBV7-9 and TRBJ1-4, with D perhaps TRBD1 (5 bases). This CDR3 is built from 14 residues. Trimming cost V 5 bases and J 5 bases, with 12 bases left between them. Germline V gene lookup returns CDR1 SEHNR and CDR2 FQNEAQ (reference sequence). CDR3 DNA sequence: TGTGCCAGCAGCAACCAGGGATGGAATGAAAAACTGTTTTTT. Its protein product is CASSNQGWNEKLFF.

The V gene is TRBV19, the J gene TRBJ1-2; D is uncertain. Germline V gene sequence: CDR1 LNHDA, CDR2 SQIVND (reference sequence). The CDR3 extends over 16 amino acids. The V gene lost 6 bases and the J gene lost 8 bases, with 25 bases spanning the gap. The DNA for the CDR3 is TGTGCCAGTAGACAACTATCCTTTCGGTCCGCGGGAGGCTACACCTTC. Translation: CASRQLSFRSAGGYTF.

This clonotype was found a few times. This sequence joins TRBV7-9 and TRBJ2-7; the D is unclear. Trimming stripped 5 bases from V and 0 bases from J, with 14 bases between. This CDR3 has 15 amino acids. CDR1 and CDR2 from the germline V gene are SEHNR and FQNEAQ (reference sequence). For the CDR3, the DNA is TGTGCCAGCAGCCCACCCAAGACCCCCTCCTACGAGCAGTACTTC. Its translation is CASSPPKTPSYEQYF.

This clonotype was counted at least ten times. V and J are TRBV6-5 and TRBJ2-3; D not certain. CDR1 is MNHEY, CDR2 SVGAGI, per germline. Trimming stripped 5 bases from V and 0 bases from J, with 6 bases between. The CDR3 has 13 amino acids. CDR3 sequence: CASSDLSTDTQYF. DNA of the CDR3: TGTGCCAGCAGTGACCTTAGCACAGATACGCAGTATTTT.

The gene calls are TRBV25-1 and TRBJ2-7; D unresolved. CDR3 size: 13 residues. Trimming pared 6 bases from V and 6 bases from J, leaving 15 bases between. The germline V gene has CDR1 MGHDK and CDR2 SYGVNS. The CDR3 loop is CASSLGGGGEQYF. CDR3 sequence (DNA): TGTGCCAGCAGCCTTGGTGGTGGCGGCGAGCAGTACTTC.

In its sample, this clonotype was seen a few times. This chain uses TRBV9 with TRBJ2-2; tentative D call: TRBD1 (6 bases). V was trimmed by 3 bases and J by 4 bases, leaving 13 bases between them. This CDR3 spans 15 amino acids. Germline V gene data show CDR1 as SGDLS and CDR2 as YYNGEE. The CDR3 DNA sequence: TGTGCCAGCAGCGCACATCAGGACAGCACCGGGGAGCTGTTTTTT. As protein: CASSAHQDSTGELFF.

This clonotype has just a few counts. The chain links TRBV5-6 to TRBJ2-5; 10 bases agree with TRBD1. Germline trimming cut 4 bases from V and 4 bases from J; bases unmatched to any gene: 13. This CDR3 contains 17 residues. CDR1 and CDR2 from the germline V gene are SGHDT and YYEEEE. The DNA for the CDR3 is TGTGCCAGCAGCCCAATACTAGACAGGGGGCGTGTAGAGACCCAGTACTTC. It specifies CASSPILDRGRVETQYF.

This clonotype turned up a few times. This chain joins TRBV4-2 and TRBJ1-2; D is undetermined. The CDR3 is made up of 14 amino acids. V lost 1 base and J 7 bases, leaving 13 bases between the germline ends. From germline, CDR1 is LGHNA and CDR2 YNFKEQ. The CDR3 DNA sequence: TGTGCCAGCAGCCAAGGTGGTGGGTTACTTGGCTACACCTTC. It specifies CASSQGGGLLGYTF.

This clonotype turned up a few times. This chain links TRBV5-4 with TRBJ1-2, with D unresolved. The germline V gene encodes CDR1 SGHNT and CDR2 YYREEE (reference sequence). V lost 5 bases and J lost 6, with 20 bases in between. This CDR3 comprises 15 residues. CDR3: CASRRHAVVRDGYTF. DNA of the CDR3: TGTGCCAGCAGACGCCACGCGGTGGTAAGAGATGGCTACACCTTC. The full variable domain, rest sourced from reference TRBV5-4 and TRBJ1-2, is ETGVTQSPTHLIKTRGQQVTLRCSSQSGHNTVSWYQQALGQGPQFIFQYYREEENGRGNFPPRFSGLQFPNYSSELNVNALELDDSALYLCASRRHAVVRDGYTFGSGTRLTVV.

The J gene is TRBJ2-1, the V gene TRBV5-1; D perhaps matches TRBD2 (6 bases). The CDR3 spans 16 residues. The V gene's germline CDR1 is SGHRS and CDR2 YFSETQ. V was cut by 3 bases and J by 8 bases, with 21 bases left in between. The CDR3 spells CASSSTGTHLVDEQFF. The DNA for the CDR3 is TGCGCCAGCAGCTCGACCGGGACTCATCTGGTTGATGAGCAGTTCTTC.

This clonotype came up a few times. The V call is TRBV4-3, the J call TRBJ1-3; no clear D. Germline-derived CDR1 and CDR2 are LGHNA and YSLEER. This CDR3 comprises 16 residues. V lost 1 base and J lost 3, with 13 bases in between. The CDR3 nucleotides read TGCGCCAGCAGCCAAGGAGAAGACACAGATGGAAACACCATATATTTT. Translation gives CASSQGEDTDGNTIYF.

This clonotype turned up a few times. V usage is TRBV29-1 and J usage is TRBJ1-3; D not certain. Trimming took off 4 bases at V and 0 bases at J, with 10 bases between the two ends. Germline CDR1 is SQVTM and CDR2 is ANQGSEA. This CDR3 has 14 amino acids. The CDR3 bases are TGCAGCGTTGTTAGGGCTTGCTCTGGAAACACCATATATTTT. Translated, it gives CSVVRACSGNTIYF.

The CDR3 DNA reads TGTGCCAGCAGCTTATTGACGGAATCACCCCTCCACTTT. Its protein is CASSLLTESPLHF. The V call is TRBV7-2, the J call TRBJ1-6, with D unresolved. The CDR3 runs 13 residues. Deletions cut 2 bases from V and 10 bases from J, with 9 bases between. Germline V gene sequence: CDR1 SGHTA, CDR2 FQGNSA.

This clonotype was seen repeatedly, ten times or more. This chain connects TRBV20-1 to TRBJ2-3, with no clear D. CDR1 DFQATT and CDR2 SNEGSKA come from the germline V gene (reference sequence). The CDR3 covers 14 residues. V gave up 0 bases and J gave up 0 bases, with 7 bases separating them. The CDR3 reads CSARDGSSTDTQYF. DNA for the CDR3: TGCAGTGCTAGAGATGGATCCAGCACAGATACGCAGTATTTT.

This clonotype appeared a few times. The chain combines TRBV12-3 or TRBV12-4 with TRBJ1-2; a possible D gene is TRBD1 (5 bases). The CDR3 consists of 16 residues. V dropped 3 bases and J dropped 1 base, with 15 bases sitting between them. CDR3 DNA sequence: TGTGCCAGCAGTTTCTACGGCGGCAGGGATAACTATGGCTACACCTTC. Its protein is CASSFYGGRDNYGYTF.